This T cell receptor (beta chain) was retrieved from a study of identical twins. Findings of the study overall: With abundant cord blood beta clonotypes, insertions were fewer; memory repertoires showed no such pattern. For out-of-frame alpha sequences shared by twins, low generation probability was in excess.

This clonotype was picked up many times. Its antigen is undetermined. TCRdb re-derived calls from the 5' RACE reads in MiXCR, one entry per CDR3 protein. The sample holds about 530,000 distinct CDR3 sequences, under 25% seen once. Trimming took 6 bases from V and 1 from J, leaving 9 bases between them. CDR3 length: 13 amino acids. Germline-derived CDR1 and CDR2 are DFQATT and SNEGSKA (reference sequence). This same sample was also part of a study on yellow fever vaccine responses in identical twins.

V gene TRBV20-1 combines with J gene TRBJ2-2; D is undetermined. The sequencing input was CD4+ T cells sorted from blood. This sequence was found in a woman between 18 and 29 years old in good health. In DNA, the CDR3 is TGCAGTGCCCTTCGTGAGAACACCGGGGAGCTGTTTTTT. Protein: CSALRENTGELFF.